The sequence of this T cell receptor beta chain was determined in a study of shared clonotypes between healthy human individuals. Broader study findings: Among the subsets, naive ones generally showed larger estimated richness than memory ones. Naive CD4 clonotypes overlapped across a few donors at around 4.8%.

The CDR3 sequence is 14 residues long. V was cut by 5 bases and J by 4 bases, with 14 bases left in between. Looked up from germline, CDR1 is SNHLY and CDR2 is FYNNEI. Sequenced by immunoSEQ multiplex PCR; TCRdb stores in-frame clones only, minus some. The sample holds more than 500,000 clones, approximately 96% seen once. The naive CD8 population came from CD45RO-negative cells selected for CCR7, without terminally differentiated effector memory CD45RA+ cells. A word on this clone: The target antigen is unknown.

The V gene is TRBV2, the J gene TRBJ1-2; tentatively, D is TRBD1 (5 bases). The sequencing input was naive CD8+ T cells sorted from blood. This receptor was obtained from a woman between 25 and 40 years old in good health. The CDR3 protein is CASSSDGTGYGYTF. The CDR3 DNA reads as TGTGCCAGCAGTTCGGACGGGACTGGCTATGGCTACACCTTC.